The clone carrying this TCR beta chain appeared a single time. The data originate from a study of blood T cell repertoires in COVID-19. Study as a whole: Whether acute or convalescent, the COVID-19 samples came from the United States, Italy and Spain.

Some clones are missing from TCRdb's copy, which holds only in-frame ones; the method was immunoSEQ multiplex PCR. There are over 120,000 clones in the sample; 70% to 80% occur only once, and roughly 9% lies in the top ten. V was clipped by 5 bases and J by 4 bases; unmatched bases: 3. The CDR3 extends over 13 amino acids. Looked up from germline, CDR1 is SGHTA and CDR2 is FQGTGA. The TCR was taken from a woman aged 50 to 60 with active or convalescent COVID-19. Material: peripheral blood. The chain employs TRBV7-3 and TRBJ2-7; 9 bases align to TRBD2. The CDR3, as DNA: TGTGCCAGCAGCCGCGGGGGGGCTTACGAGCAGTACTTC. It yields the protein CASSRGGAYEQYF.